Each of the 28 T cell receptor beta chains below was sequenced from the same sample in a study of blood T cells in healthy people across ages. A second about 6 to 12 cycle PCR used barcoded and J-beta primers. One entry per CDR3 protein results from TCRdb running MiXCR on the 5' RACE reads. The sample holds approximately 800,000 distinct CDR3 sequences; 62% are singletons and the top ten take 28%. The sequenced material came from blood. These receptors all come from a man aged 25-40 years in good health.

V usage is TRBV28 and J usage is TRBJ1-4; no definite D call. This CDR3 contains 18 residues. The V gene's germline CDR1 is MDHEN and CDR2 SYDVKM. The V end was cut by 2 bases, the J end by 2 bases, with 18 bases between. For the CDR3, the DNA is TGTGCCAGCAGTTTAGGACTCCACTACGAGCAGACTAATGAAAAACTGTTTTTT. Translating it yields CASSLGLHYEQTNEKLFF.

A word on this clonotype: This may stem from a read error, because a much larger clone lies one nucleotide away. J is TRBJ2-4 and V is TRBV11-1; D is tentatively TRBD1 or TRBD2 (5 bases each). Germline values: CDR1 SGHAT, CDR2 FQDESV (reference sequence). This CDR3 is 15 amino acids long. The CDR3 DNA reads as TGTGCCAGCAGCGAGGCCCCCGGGGCCAAAAACACTCAGTACTTC. It specifies CASSEAPGAKNTQYF.

CDR3 loop: CASGWGGSQPQHF. As DNA, the CDR3 is TGTGCCAGCGGGTGGGGCGGGAGTCAGCCCCAGCATTTT. The chain couples TRBV27 to TRBJ1-5, with D possibly matching TRBD1 (5 bases). V was clipped by 8 bases and J by 6 bases, with 14 bases between them. The CDR3 extends over 13 amino acids. The V gene's germline CDR1 is MNHEY and CDR2 SMNVEV (reference sequence).

The chain joins TRBV12-3 or TRBV12-4 to TRBJ2-5; D is uncertain. The CDR3 loop spans 12 amino acids. V was trimmed by 8 bases and J by 5 bases, leaving 12 bases between them. CDR3 nucleotide sequence: TGTGCCAGCCGCAGGTTAGGTGAGACCCAGTACTTC. It is translated as CASRRLGETQYF.

This chain links TRBV30 with TRBJ1-1; no clear D. The CDR3 runs to 13 residues. CDR1 and CDR2 (germline): GTSNPN, SVGIG (reference sequence). Trimming shortened V by 3 bases and J by 0 bases, and 8 bases separated the two germline ends. CDR3 loop: CAWRDGLNTEAFF. As DNA, the CDR3 is TGTGCCTGGAGGGACGGACTGAACACTGAAGCTTTCTTT.

CDR3 amino acids: CATSRPGGQGGEKLFF. In nucleotides, the CDR3 is TGTGCCACCAGCAGACCTGGAGGACAGGGTGGCGAAAAACTGTTTTTT. The chain joins TRBV15 to TRBJ1-4, with TRBD1 matching 8 bases. Trimming took 2 bases from V and 8 from J; bases not matched to a gene: 10. The CDR3 is 16 amino acids. CDR1 and CDR2 (germline): LNHNV, YYDKDF (reference sequence).

The chain has TRBV20-1 and TRBJ1-5, with 11 bases aligning to TRBD1. The J segment lost 6 bases and the V segment lost 6 bases, leaving 16 bases of the junction unmatched. The CDR3 is made up of 17 amino acids. Germline V gives CDR1 DFQATT, CDR2 SNEGSKA (reference sequence). The CDR3 DNA is TGCAGTGCCGTTCACCTTACCGGGACAGGGGGAGTTCAGCCCCAGCATTTT. As protein: CSAVHLTGTGGVQPQHF.

There are a few counts of this clonotype. This chain connects TRBV4-1 to TRBJ2-7; no firm D call. There are 14 residues in the CDR3. Germline V lookup: CDR1 MGHRA, CDR2 YSYEKL. Trimming left V 0 bases short and J 4 bases short, with 10 bases between. CDR3: CASSQERSQYEQYF. For the CDR3, the DNA is TGCGCCAGCAGCCAAGAAAGGTCCCAGTACGAGCAGTACTTC.

This chain uses TRBV7-2 with TRBJ2-1; 7 bases align to TRBD2. The CDR3 contains 16 residues. After removal of 3 bases from V and 4 bases from J, the junction contained 9 bases not matched to a gene. Germline assignment: CDR1 SGHTA and CDR2 FQGNSA. CDR3 in DNA: TGTGCCAGCAGCTTTGCTTCCCTAGCGGCTTACAATGAGCAGTTCTTC. Translation: CASSFASLAAYNEQFF.

Many counts were recorded for this clonotype. V usage is TRBV7-8 and J usage is TRBJ2-6; D is possibly TRBD2 (6 bases). V dropped 10 bases and J dropped 0 bases, with 10 bases sitting between them. The CDR3 loop spans 14 amino acids. The germline gives CDR1 SGHVS, CDR2 FQNEAQ. The CDR3 spells CATGVVSGANVLTF. In DNA, the CDR3 is TGTGCCACGGGGGTGGTCTCTGGGGCCAACGTCCTGACTTTC.

This clonotype was counted at least ten times. The rearrangement joins TRBV4-2 to TRBJ2-5; 12 bases match TRBD2. CDR1 is LGHNA, CDR2 YNFKEQ, per germline. V lost 4 bases, J lost 1 base, and 4 bases stayed unmatched. The CDR3 has 16 amino acids. The CDR3 DNA reads TGTGCCAGCAGCCGGACTAGCGGGGATTTCCAAGAGACCCAGTACTTC. As protein: CASSRTSGDFQETQYF.

This clonotype has just a few counts. The chain couples TRBV9 to TRBJ2-1, with TRBD1 matching over 8 bases. Losses at the gene ends were 4 bases for V and 7 bases for J; bases not matched to a gene: 7. Germline CDR1 is SGDLS and CDR2 is YYNGEE. The CDR3 length is 14 residues. The CDR3 region is CASSMRQGWNEQFF. In nucleotides, the CDR3 is TGTGCCAGCAGCATGAGACAGGGGTGGAATGAGCAGTTCTTC.

V usage is TRBV20-1 and J usage is TRBJ2-1; possibly TRBD2 for D (6 bases). Trimming cost V 0 bases and J 11 bases, with 14 bases left between them. The CDR3 covers 13 residues. Germline V gene sequence: CDR1 DFQATT, CDR2 SNEGSKA (reference sequence). The CDR3 DNA is TGCAGTGCTAGAGAAGGGCGGGGTAAAAAGCAGTTCTTC. Translated, it gives CSAREGRGKKQFF.

This clonotype occurred a few times. The V call is TRBV7-2, the J call TRBJ2-7; 8 bases are shared with TRBD1. V trimming: 4 bases; J trimming: 5 bases; junction bases outside the gene matches: 1. This CDR3 contains 12 residues. Germline CDR1 is SGHTA and CDR2 is FQGNSA. The CDR3: CASSWTGHEQYF. As DNA, the CDR3 is TGTGCCAGCAGCTGGACAGGGCACGAGCAGTACTTC.

The rearrangement links TRBV7-2 to TRBJ2-2, with 9 positions matching TRBD1. The CDR3 covers 16 residues. The germline V gene has CDR1 SGHTA and CDR2 FQGNSA. J gave up 2 bases and V 6 bases, and 7 bases lay outside the gene matches. The CDR3 sequence is CASSPTGGFNTGELFF. CDR3 nucleotide sequence: TGTGCCAGCAGTCCCACAGGGGGCTTTAACACCGGGGAGCTGTTTTTT.

The genes are TRBV20-1 and TRBJ2-3, with D unclear. This CDR3 is 13 amino acids long. V was clipped by 1 base and J by 4 bases, with 9 bases between them. The germline V gene has CDR1 DFQATT and CDR2 SNEGSKA (reference sequence). Here the CDR3 reads CSARVMGPDTQYF. CDR3 sequence (DNA): TGCAGTGCTAGAGTTATGGGCCCAGATACGCAGTATTTT.

CDR3 sequence: CASSPRLGTDTQYF. CDR3 in DNA: TGTGCCAGCAGTCCCCGATTGGGCACAGATACGCAGTATTTT. The genes are TRBV11-2 and TRBJ2-3; unclear D gene. Deletions cut 6 bases from V and 1 base from J, with 11 bases between. The germline V gene has CDR1 SGHAT and CDR2 FQNNGV. The CDR3 spans 14 residues.

This chain links TRBV14 with TRBJ2-7, with 7 bases aligning to TRBD1. CDR3 length: 16 amino acids. Germline V gene lookup returns CDR1 SGHDN and CDR2 FVKESK. The V gene end was trimmed by 3 bases and the J gene end by 0 bases; junction bases not matched to a gene: 8. The CDR3 spells CASSHPTGTASYEQYF. Written as DNA, the CDR3 is TGTGCCAGCAGCCATCCTACCGGGACAGCCTCCTACGAGCAGTACTTC.

The chain is built from TRBV11-2 and TRBJ1-4; no definite D call. Trimming cost V 5 bases and J 4 bases, with 14 bases left between them. The CDR3 runs to 15 residues. Germline V gene lookup returns CDR1 SGHAT and CDR2 FQNNGV. The CDR3 DNA reads TGTGCCAGCAGCACCACGGGGATTTATAATGAAAAACTGTTTTTT. Amino acids: CASSTTGIYNEKLFF.

This chain connects TRBV7-2 to TRBJ2-4; 7 bases are a match to TRBD1. The tail of the sequence fits TRBJ2-7 better, so the J call may be wrong. From germline, CDR1 is SGHTA and CDR2 FQGNSA. The CDR3 covers 14 residues. The CDR3 nucleotides are TGTGCCAGCAGCCCTTCTGACAGGGCCCACGAGCAGTACTTC. Translating it yields CASSPSDRAHEQYF.

This chain uses TRBV7-3 with TRBJ2-3, with 9 bases lining up with TRBD2. Looked up from germline, CDR1 is SGHTA and CDR2 is FQGTGA. The CDR3 has 14 residues. V was clipped by 5 bases and J by 14 bases; unmatched bases: 14. The CDR3 DNA follows: TGTGCCAGCAGCAAGGGACTAGCCACAGATGCGCGGTATTTT. Protein sequence: CASSKGLATDARYF.

The chain employs TRBV14 and TRBJ2-7, with D uncertain. The CDR3 length is 16 residues. Germline lookup yields CDR1 SGHDN and CDR2 FVKESK. The V end was cut by 0 bases, the J end by 0 bases, with 12 bases between. This CDR3 reads CASSQEANSFSYEQYF. The CDR3 bases are TGTGCCAGCAGCCAAGAAGCGAACAGCTTCTCCTACGAGCAGTACTTC.

Here the CDR3 reads CSAVSGLAGVDEQFF. DNA for the CDR3: TGCAGTGCTGTGAGTGGGCTAGCGGGGGTCGATGAGCAGTTCTTC. The genes are TRBV20-1 and TRBJ2-1, with 10 bases identical to TRBD2. This CDR3 is 15 amino acids long. J was trimmed by 8 bases and V by 5 bases; bases with no gene match: 12. In germline, CDR1 is DFQATT, CDR2 SNEGSKA (reference sequence).

This clonotype was observed a handful of times. V usage is TRBV20-1 and J usage is TRBJ2-1; no firm D call. The CDR3 has 12 amino acids. Germline V lookup: CDR1 DFQATT, CDR2 SNEGSKA (reference sequence). The ends were cut back, 5 bases at V and 8 bases at J, with 13 bases in the middle. CDR3 amino acids: CSAGTGPYEQFF. CDR3 sequence (DNA): TGCAGTGCTGGAACCGGGCCCTATGAGCAGTTCTTC.

The rearrangement links TRBV5-1 to TRBJ2-3; weak D call: TRBD1 (6 bases). V lost 0 bases and J lost 6, with 14 bases in between. There are 15 residues in the CDR3. CDR1 SGHRS and CDR2 YFSETQ come from the germline V gene. DNA of the CDR3: TGCGCCAGCAGCTTGGGTTCAGGGGAATGGGATACGCAGTATTTT. Translating it yields CASSLGSGEWDTQYF.

The chain links TRBV10-3 to TRBJ2-1; D remains unclear. V was trimmed by 2 bases and J by 15 bases, leaving 14 bases between them. CDR1 ENHRY and CDR2 SYGVKD come from the germline V gene. The CDR3 extends over 12 amino acids. The CDR3 protein is CAISEDGWLPFF. DNA for the CDR3: TGTGCCATCAGTGAGGACGGATGGTTGCCGTTCTTC.

Only a few counts were recorded for this clonotype. This chain connects TRBV20-1 to TRBJ2-5; perhaps D is TRBD1 or TRBD2 (6 bases each). The end of the DNA fits TRBJ2-7 better, so the J call may be wrong. This CDR3 spans 12 amino acids. CDR1 and CDR2 (germline): DFQATT, SNEGSKA (reference sequence). The CDR3 sequence: CSATQGRYEQYF. The CDR3 nucleotides are TGCAGTGCTACGCAGGGGAGGTACGAGCAGTACTTC.

This clonotype was counted only a few times. The V and J genes are TRBV7-3 and TRBJ2-1; D ambiguous. The CDR3 is 13 residues long. From germline, CDR1 is SGHTA and CDR2 FQGTGA. Trimming removed 2 bases at V and 5 bases at J, with 7 bases between. The CDR3 sequence is CASSLVHDNEQFF. CDR3 nucleotide sequence: TGTGCCAGCAGCTTAGTACACGACAATGAGCAGTTCTTC.